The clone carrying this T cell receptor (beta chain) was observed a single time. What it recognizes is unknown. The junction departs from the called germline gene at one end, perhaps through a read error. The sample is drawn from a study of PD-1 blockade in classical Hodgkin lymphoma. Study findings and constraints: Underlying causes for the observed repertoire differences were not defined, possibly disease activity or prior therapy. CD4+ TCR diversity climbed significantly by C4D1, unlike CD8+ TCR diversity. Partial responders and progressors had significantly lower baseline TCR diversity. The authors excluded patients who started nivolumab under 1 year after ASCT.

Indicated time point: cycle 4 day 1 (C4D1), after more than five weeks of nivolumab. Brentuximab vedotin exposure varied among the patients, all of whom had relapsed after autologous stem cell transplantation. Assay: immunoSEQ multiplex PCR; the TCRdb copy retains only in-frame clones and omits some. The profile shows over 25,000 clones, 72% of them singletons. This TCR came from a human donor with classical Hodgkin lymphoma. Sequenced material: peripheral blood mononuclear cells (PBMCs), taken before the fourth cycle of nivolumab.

CDR3 in DNA: TGTGCCAGCAGCTCCGACGAGCAGTACTTC. Its translation: CASSSDEQYF. The V call is TRBV7-9, the J call TRBJ2-7; D remains ambiguous. The germline CDR1 and CDR2 sequences are SEHNR and FQNEAQ (reference sequence). This CDR3 contains 10 residues.